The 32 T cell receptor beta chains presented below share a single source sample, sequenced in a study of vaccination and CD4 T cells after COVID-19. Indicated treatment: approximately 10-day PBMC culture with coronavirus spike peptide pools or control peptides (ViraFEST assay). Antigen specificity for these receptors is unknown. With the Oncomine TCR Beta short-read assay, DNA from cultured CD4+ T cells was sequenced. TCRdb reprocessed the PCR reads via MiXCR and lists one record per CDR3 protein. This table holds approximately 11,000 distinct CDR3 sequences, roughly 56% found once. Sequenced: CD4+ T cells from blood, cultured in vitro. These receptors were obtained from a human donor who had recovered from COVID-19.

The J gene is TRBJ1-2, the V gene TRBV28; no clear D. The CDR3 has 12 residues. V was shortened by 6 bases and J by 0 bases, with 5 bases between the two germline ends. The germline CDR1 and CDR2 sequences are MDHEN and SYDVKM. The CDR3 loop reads CASRRSNYGYTF. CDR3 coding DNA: TGTGCCAGCAGGAGGTCTAACTATGGCTACACCTTC.

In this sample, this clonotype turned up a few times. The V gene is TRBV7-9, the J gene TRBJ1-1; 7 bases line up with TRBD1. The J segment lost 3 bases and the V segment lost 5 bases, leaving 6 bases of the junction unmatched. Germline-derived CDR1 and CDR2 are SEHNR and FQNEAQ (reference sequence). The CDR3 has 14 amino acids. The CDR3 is CASSPRGGDTEAFF. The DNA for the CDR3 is TGTGCCAGCAGCCCCAGGGGGGGGGACACTGAAGCTTTCTTT.

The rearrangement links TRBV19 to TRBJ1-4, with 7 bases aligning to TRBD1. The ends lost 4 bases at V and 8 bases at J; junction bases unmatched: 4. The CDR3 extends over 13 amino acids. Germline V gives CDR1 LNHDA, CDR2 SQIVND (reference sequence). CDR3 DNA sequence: TGTGCCAGTAGTACCGGGACAGCGGAAAAACTGTTTTTT. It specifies CASSTGTAEKLFF.

The DNA for the CDR3 is TGCAGTGCTAACAGACAGGGGAAGGACTATGGCTACACCTTC. Amino acid sequence: CSANRQGKDYGYTF. The chain employs TRBV20-1 and TRBJ1-2; the match to TRBD1 covers 8 bases. The length of the CDR3 is 14 residues. Germline loops: CDR1 DFQATT, CDR2 SNEGSKA (reference sequence). The V segment lost 4 bases and the J segment 3 bases; nucleotides outside the gene matches: 7.

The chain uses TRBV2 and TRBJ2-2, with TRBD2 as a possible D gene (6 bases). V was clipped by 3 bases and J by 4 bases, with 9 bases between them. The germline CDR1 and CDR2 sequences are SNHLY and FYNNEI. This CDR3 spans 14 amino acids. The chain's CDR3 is CASSDGRGTGELFF. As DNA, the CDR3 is TGTGCCAGCAGTGACGGGCGGGGCACCGGGGAGCTGTTTTTT.

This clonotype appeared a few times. The CDR3 region has the DNA TGTGCCAGCAGTTACTCCGGGGGATCAGGAAACACCATATATTTT. Encoded protein: CASSYSGGSGNTIYF. This sequence joins TRBV6-5 and TRBJ1-3; perhaps TRBD1 as D (5 bases). The CDR3 contains 15 residues. Germline assignment: CDR1 MNHEY and CDR2 SVGAGI. The V and J ends lost 0 bases and 4 bases respectively, with 10 bases between them.

The CDR3, as DNA: TGTGCCAGCAGTCAGACTACTAGCGGGAGTGTCTACGAGCAGTACTTC. This sequence encodes CASSQTTSGSVYEQYF. The chain has TRBV7-9 and TRBJ2-7; TRBD2 matches at 11 bases. There are 16 residues in the CDR3. The ends lost 6 bases at V and 3 bases at J; junction bases unmatched: 10. Germline-derived CDR1 and CDR2 are SEHNR and FQNEAQ (reference sequence).

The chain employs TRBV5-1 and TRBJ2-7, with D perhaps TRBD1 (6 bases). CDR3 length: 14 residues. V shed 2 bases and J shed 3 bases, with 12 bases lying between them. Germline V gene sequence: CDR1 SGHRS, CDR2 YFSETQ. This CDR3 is CASSFKGVLYEQYF. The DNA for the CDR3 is TGCGCCAGCAGCTTCAAGGGGGTCCTCTACGAGCAGTACTTC.

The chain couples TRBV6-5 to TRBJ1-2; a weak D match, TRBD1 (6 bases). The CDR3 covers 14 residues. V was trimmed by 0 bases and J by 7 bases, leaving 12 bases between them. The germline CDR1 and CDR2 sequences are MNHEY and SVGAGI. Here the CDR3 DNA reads TGTGCCAGCAGTTACTCTCCACAGGGCGGTGGCTACACCTTC. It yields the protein CASSYSPQGGGYTF.

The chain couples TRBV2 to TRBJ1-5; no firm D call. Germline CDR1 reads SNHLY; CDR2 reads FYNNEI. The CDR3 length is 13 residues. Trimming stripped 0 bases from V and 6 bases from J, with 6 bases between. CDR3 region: CASSEANLQPQHF. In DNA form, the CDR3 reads TGTGCCAGCAGTGAAGCGAACCTTCAGCCCCAGCATTTT.

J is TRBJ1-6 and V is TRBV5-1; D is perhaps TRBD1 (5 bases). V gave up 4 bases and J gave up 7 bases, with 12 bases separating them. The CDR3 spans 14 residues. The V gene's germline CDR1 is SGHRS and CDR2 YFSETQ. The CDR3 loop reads CASSQTEGNSPLHF. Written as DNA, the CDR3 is TGCGCCAGCAGCCAGACAGAGGGAAATTCACCCCTCCACTTT.

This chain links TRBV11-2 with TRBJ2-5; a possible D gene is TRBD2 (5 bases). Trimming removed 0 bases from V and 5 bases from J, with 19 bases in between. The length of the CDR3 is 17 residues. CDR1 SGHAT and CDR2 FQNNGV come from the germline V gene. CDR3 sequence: CASSLDRTRAALETQYF. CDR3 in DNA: TGTGCCAGCAGCTTAGACCGTACTAGAGCTGCACTGGAGACCCAGTACTTC.

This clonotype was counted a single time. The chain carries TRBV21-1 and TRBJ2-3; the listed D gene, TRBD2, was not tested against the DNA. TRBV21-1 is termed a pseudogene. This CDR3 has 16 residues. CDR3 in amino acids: CASTQTKSGSTDTQYF. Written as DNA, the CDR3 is TGTGCCAGCACTCAAACCAAGAGCGGGAGCACAGATACGCAGTATTTT.

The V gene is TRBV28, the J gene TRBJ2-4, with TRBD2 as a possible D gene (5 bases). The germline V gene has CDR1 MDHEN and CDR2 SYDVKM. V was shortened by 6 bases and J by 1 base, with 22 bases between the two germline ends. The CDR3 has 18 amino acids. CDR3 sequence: CASSPWSGYGGAKNIQYF. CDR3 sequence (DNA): TGTGCCAGCAGCCCCTGGAGCGGATACGGCGGCGCCAAAAACATTCAGTACTTC.

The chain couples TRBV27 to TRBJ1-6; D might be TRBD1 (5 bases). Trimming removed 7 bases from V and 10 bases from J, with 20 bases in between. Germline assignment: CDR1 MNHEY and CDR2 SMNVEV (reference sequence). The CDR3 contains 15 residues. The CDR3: CASNPGGESFSPLHF. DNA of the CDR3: TGTGCCAGCAATCCGGGGGGGGAGAGTTTCTCACCCCTCCACTTT.

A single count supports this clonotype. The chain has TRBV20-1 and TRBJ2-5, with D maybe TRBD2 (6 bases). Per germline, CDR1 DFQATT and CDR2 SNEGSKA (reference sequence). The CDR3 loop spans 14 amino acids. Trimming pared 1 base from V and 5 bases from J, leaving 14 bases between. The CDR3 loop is CSARGSGPSETQYF. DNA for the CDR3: TGCAGTGCTAGAGGTAGCGGACCTTCGGAGACCCAGTACTTC.

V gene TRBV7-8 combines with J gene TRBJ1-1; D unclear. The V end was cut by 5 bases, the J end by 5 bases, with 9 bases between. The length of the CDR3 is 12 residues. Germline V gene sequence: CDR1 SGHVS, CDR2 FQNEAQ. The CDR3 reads CASSLRGTEAFF. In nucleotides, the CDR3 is TGTGCCAGCAGCCTAAGAGGTACTGAAGCTTTCTTT.

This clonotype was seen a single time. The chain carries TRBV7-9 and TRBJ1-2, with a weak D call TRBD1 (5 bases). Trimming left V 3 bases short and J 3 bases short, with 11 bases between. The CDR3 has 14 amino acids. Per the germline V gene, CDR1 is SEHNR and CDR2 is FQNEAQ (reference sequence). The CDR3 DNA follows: TGTGCCAGCAGCTTGTCCGGGACGGACTATGGCTACACCTTC. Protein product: CASSLSGTDYGYTF.

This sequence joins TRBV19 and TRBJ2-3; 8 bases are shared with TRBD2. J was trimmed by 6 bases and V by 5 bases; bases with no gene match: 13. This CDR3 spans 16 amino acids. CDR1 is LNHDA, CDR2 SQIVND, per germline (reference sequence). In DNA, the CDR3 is TGTGCCAGTAGTGCAATGGCGGGGGGCGCCAGGGATACGCAGTATTTT. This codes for CASSAMAGGARDTQYF. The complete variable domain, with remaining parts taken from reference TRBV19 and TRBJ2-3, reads DGGITQSPKYLFRKEGQNVTLSCEQNLNHDAMYWYRQDPGQGLRLIYYSQIVNDFQKGDIAEGYSVSREKKESFPLTVTSAQKNPTAFYLCASSAMAGGARDTQYFGPGTRLTVL.

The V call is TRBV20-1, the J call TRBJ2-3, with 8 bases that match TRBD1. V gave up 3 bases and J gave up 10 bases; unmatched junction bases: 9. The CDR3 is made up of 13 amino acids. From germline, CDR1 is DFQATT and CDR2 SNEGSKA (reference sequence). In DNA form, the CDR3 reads TGCAGTGCTAGGCGTGACAGGGGTAGGCCGCAGTATTTT. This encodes CSARRDRGRPQYF.

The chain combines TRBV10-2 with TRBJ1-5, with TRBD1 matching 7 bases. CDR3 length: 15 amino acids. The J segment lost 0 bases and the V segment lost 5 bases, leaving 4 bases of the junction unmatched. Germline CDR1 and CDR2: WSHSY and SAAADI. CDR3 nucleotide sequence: TGCGCCAGCAGTTGGGACAGATATAGCAATCAGCCCCAGCATTTT. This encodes CASSWDRYSNQPQHF.

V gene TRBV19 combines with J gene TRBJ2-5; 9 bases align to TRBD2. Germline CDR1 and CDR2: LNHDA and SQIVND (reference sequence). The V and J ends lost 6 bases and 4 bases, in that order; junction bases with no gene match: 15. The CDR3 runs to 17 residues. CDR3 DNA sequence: TGTGCCAGTAGACGGGGTGCGGGAGGGCCTCATACAGAGACCCAGTACTTC. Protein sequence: CASRRGAGGPHTETQYF.

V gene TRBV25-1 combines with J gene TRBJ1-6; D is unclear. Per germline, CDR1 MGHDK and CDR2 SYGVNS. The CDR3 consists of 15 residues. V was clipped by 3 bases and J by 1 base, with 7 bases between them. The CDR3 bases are TGTGCCAGCAGTGACCCCACGTCCTATAATTCACCCCTCCACTTT. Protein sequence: CASSDPTSYNSPLHF. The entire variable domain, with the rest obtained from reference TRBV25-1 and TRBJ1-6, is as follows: EADIYQTPRYLVIGTGKKITLECSQTMGHDKMYWYQQDPGMELHLIHYSYGVNSTEKGDLSSESTVSRIRTEHFPLTLESARPSHTSQYLCASSDPTSYNSPLHFGNGTRLTVT.

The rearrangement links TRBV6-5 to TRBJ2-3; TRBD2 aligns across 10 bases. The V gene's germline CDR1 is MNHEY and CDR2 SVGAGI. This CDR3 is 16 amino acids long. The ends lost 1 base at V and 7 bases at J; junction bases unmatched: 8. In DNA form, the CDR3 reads TGTGCCAGCAGTTACTTCCAGCGGGAGGGCCGGTATACGCAGTATTTT. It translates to CASSYFQREGRYTQYF.

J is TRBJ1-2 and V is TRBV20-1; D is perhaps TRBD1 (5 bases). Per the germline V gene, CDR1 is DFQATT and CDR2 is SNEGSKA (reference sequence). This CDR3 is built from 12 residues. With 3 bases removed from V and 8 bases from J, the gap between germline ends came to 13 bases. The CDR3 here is CSARGRGGGYTF. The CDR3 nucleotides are TGCAGTGCTAGGGGGAGGGGAGGAGGCTACACCTTC.

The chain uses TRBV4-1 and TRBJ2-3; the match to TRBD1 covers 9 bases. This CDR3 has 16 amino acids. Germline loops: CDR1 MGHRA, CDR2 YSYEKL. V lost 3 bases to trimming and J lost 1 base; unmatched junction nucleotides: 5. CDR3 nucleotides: TGCGCCAGCAGCCATAACTGGGACAGGGGCACAGATACGCAGTATTTT. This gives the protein CASSHNWDRGTDTQYF.

The CDR3: CASSLGGGGYGYTF. The CDR3 region has the DNA TGTGCCAGCAGCTTAGGCGGTGGGGGGTATGGCTACACCTTC. V is TRBV11-2 and J is TRBJ1-2, with a tentative D call TRBD1 (5 bases). The CDR3 is made up of 14 amino acids. Trimming pared 1 base from V and 5 bases from J, leaving 11 bases between. Germline V gene data show CDR1 as SGHAT and CDR2 as FQNNGV.

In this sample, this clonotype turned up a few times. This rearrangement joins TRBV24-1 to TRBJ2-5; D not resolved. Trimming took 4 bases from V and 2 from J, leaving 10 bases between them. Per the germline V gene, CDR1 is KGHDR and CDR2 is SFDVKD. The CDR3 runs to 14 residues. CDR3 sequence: CATSDPTQQETQYF. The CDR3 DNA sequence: TGTGCCACCAGTGACCCGACTCAGCAAGAGACCCAGTACTTC.

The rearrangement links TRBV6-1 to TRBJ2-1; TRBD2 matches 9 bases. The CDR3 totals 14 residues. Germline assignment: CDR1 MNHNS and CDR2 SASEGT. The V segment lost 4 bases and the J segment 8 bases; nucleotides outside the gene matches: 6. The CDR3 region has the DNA TGTGCCAGCAGTGGGGGCGGGGGGGCCTATGAGCAGTTCTTC. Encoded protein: CASSGGGGAYEQFF.

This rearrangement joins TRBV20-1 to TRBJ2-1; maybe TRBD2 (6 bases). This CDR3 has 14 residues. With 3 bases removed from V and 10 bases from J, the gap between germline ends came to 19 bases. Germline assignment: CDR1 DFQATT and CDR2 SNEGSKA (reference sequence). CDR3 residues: CSASQGGLGGEQFF. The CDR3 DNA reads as TGCAGTGCTAGCCAGGGAGGCCTTGGGGGGGAGCAGTTCTTC.

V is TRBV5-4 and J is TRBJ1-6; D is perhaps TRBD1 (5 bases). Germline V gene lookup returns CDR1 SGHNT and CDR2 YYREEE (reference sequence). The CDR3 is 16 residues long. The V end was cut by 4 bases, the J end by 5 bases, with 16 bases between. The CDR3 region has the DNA TGTGCCAGCAGCGCCATCCCAGGGTTGAATAATTCACCCCTCCACTTT. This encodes CASSAIPGLNNSPLHF.

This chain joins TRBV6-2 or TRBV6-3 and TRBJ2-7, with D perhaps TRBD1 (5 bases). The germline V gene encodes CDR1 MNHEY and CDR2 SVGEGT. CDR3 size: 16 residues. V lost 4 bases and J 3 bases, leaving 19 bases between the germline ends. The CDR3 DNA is TGTGCCAGCAGTTCTTTACCCATCCTGACAGTCTACGAGCAGTACTTC. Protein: CASSSLPILTVYEQYF.